These T cell receptor beta chains were read from a single sample in a study of cytomegalovirus exposure and HLA in healthy donors. Generated by immunoSEQ multiplex PCR, the TCRdb table keeps only in-frame clones and is missing some. The table lists 50,000 to 70,000 clones. Input material: PBMCs. The receptors derive from a woman in her late teens or twenties in good health and CMV-seronegative. Each CDR3 is given with its conserved first and last residue. A D gene is named only where the DNA matches it firmly.

CDR3 DNA: TGCACCAGCAGCCAAGACCCAATAGCGGGAGTAGGAGAGACCCAGTACTTC; CDR3 protein: CTSSQDPIAGVGETQYF; J gene: TRBJ2-5; D gene: .; V gene: TRBV1
CDR3 DNA: TGTGCCAGTTCGGGGGAGCGGGGTCAGCCCCAGCATTTT; CDR3 protein: CASSGERGQPQHF; J gene: TRBJ1-5; D gene: .; V gene: TRBV19
CDR3 DNA: TGTGCCAGCAGCAAAGTTGGGGGGTATGGCTACACCTTC; CDR3 protein: CASSKVGGYGYTF; J gene: TRBJ1-2; D gene: .; V gene: TRBV6-5
CDR3 DNA: TGCGCCAGCAGCACGGGACAGGGGGGAGAGACCCAGTACTTC; CDR3 protein: CASSTGQGGETQYF; J gene: TRBJ2-5; D gene: TRBD1; V gene: TRBV5-1
CDR3 DNA: TGTGCCAGCGCACCCACCTTAGGGGGGGCGGTCTACGAGCAGTACTTC; CDR3 protein: CASAPTLGGAVYEQYF; J gene: TRBJ2-7; D gene: .; V gene: TRBV18
CDR3 DNA: TGTGCCTGGACGACTACCTACGAGCAGTACTTC; CDR3 protein: CAWTTTYEQYF; J gene: TRBJ2-7; D gene: .; V gene: TRBV30
CDR3 DNA: TGTGCCAGCAGCCAACAGGCGACGGCTGATAATTCACCCCTCCACTTT; CDR3 protein: CASSQQATADNSPLHF; J gene: TRBJ1-6; D gene: .; V gene: TRBV4-2
CDR3 DNA: TGTGCCAGCTCACTGGGGACAGGGAGTTCAAATGAGCAGTTCTTC; CDR3 protein: CASSLGTGSSNEQFF; J gene: TRBJ2-1; D gene: TRBD1; V gene: TRBV18
CDR3 DNA: TGCGCCAGCAGGGCCGGGACAGGTGACGAGACCCAGTACTTC; CDR3 protein: CASRAGTGDETQYF; J gene: TRBJ2-5; D gene: TRBD1; V gene: TRBV5-1
CDR3 DNA: TGTGCCAGCAGACGACTAGCCGGCCACTACGAGCAGTACTTC; CDR3 protein: CASRRLAGHYEQYF; J gene: TRBJ2-7; D gene: TRBD2; V gene: TRBV7-8
CDR3 DNA: TGTGCCAGCAGTCTGGGACAGGCTCTGGGTGGAAACACCATATATTTT; CDR3 protein: CASSLGQALGGNTIYF; J gene: TRBJ1-3; D gene: TRBD1; V gene: TRBV2
CDR3 DNA: TGTGCTAGCAGCTTAGGGACAGGGAGTATGATAGATGAGCAGTTCTTC; CDR3 protein: CASSLGTGSMIDEQFF; J gene: TRBJ2-1; D gene: TRBD1; V gene: TRBV7-7
CDR3 DNA: TGTGCCAGCAGCCAGGCCGGGACAGCCGCTTCCTACGAGCAGTACTTC; CDR3 protein: CASSQAGTAASYEQYF; J gene: TRBJ2-7; D gene: TRBD1; V gene: TRBV14
CDR3 DNA: TGTGCCAGCAGCCCACGGACAGATACGCAGTATTTT; CDR3 protein: CASSPRTDTQYF; J gene: TRBJ2-3; D gene: .; V gene: TRBV7-8
CDR3 DNA: TGTGCCAGCATGGGCGGAGGGAACACTGAAGCTTTCTTT; CDR3 protein: CASMGGGNTEAFF; J gene: TRBJ1-1; D gene: .; V gene: TRBV25-1
CDR3 DNA: TGTGCCAGCAGTTTTGAGGGTCACTATGGCTACACCTTC; CDR3 protein: CASSFEGHYGYTF; J gene: TRBJ1-2; D gene: .; V gene: TRBV27
CDR3 DNA: TGTGCCTGGAGTAGGGAGCTCAATTCACCCCTCCACTTT; CDR3 protein: CAWSRELNSPLHF; J gene: TRBJ1-6; D gene: .; V gene: TRBV30
CDR3 DNA: TGTGCCAGCAGTGCCCGCTCGGGGGAGGACGAGCAGTACTTC; CDR3 protein: CASSARSGEDEQYF; J gene: TRBJ2-7; D gene: .; V gene: TRBV25-1
CDR3 DNA: TGTGCCAGCAGTTTTGACCCAGGGATGAACGAGCAGTACTTC; CDR3 protein: CASSFDPGMNEQYF; J gene: TRBJ2-7; D gene: .; V gene: TRBV28
CDR3 DNA: TGTGCCAGTACCCCGGACAGGAGGAACTATGGCTACACCTTC; CDR3 protein: CASTPDRRNYGYTF; J gene: TRBJ1-2; D gene: TRBD1; V gene: TRBV19
CDR3 DNA: TGTGCCAGCAGTTACTCGACGCAGGGCTCCGAGCAGTACTTC; CDR3 protein: CASSYSTQGSEQYF; J gene: TRBJ2-7; D gene: .; V gene: TRBV6-5
CDR3 DNA: TGTGCCAGCAGCCCCCGGGACAGGGACGGCTACACCTTC; CDR3 protein: CASSPRDRDGYTF; J gene: TRBJ1-2; D gene: TRBD1; V gene: TRBV7-2
CDR3 DNA: TGCACCAGCAGCCAAGATTGGCTAGCCTACGAGCAGTACTTC; CDR3 protein: CTSSQDWLAYEQYF; J gene: TRBJ2-7; D gene: .; V gene: TRBV1
CDR3 DNA: TGTGCCAGCAGTTTATCCCGGAGCAATCAGCCCCAGCATTTT; CDR3 protein: CASSLSRSNQPQHF; J gene: TRBJ1-5; D gene: .; V gene: TRBV27
CDR3 DNA: TGTGCCAGCAGTGAGGTTCGAGGGATTGCCTCACTAGCCAAAAACATTCAGTACTTC; CDR3 protein: CASSEVRGIASLAKNIQYF; J gene: TRBJ2-4; D gene: .; V gene: TRBV6-4
CDR3 DNA: TGTGCCAGCAGCCCTCTTAACGGGGGGGCCGGTGAGACCCAGTACTTC; CDR3 protein: CASSPLNGGAGETQYF; J gene: TRBJ2-5; D gene: TRBD2; V gene: TRBV7-8
CDR3 DNA: TGTGCCAGCAGCGTAGCCGGGACAGATTATTTCCAAGAGACCCAGTACTTC; CDR3 protein: CASSVAGTDYFQETQYF; J gene: TRBJ2-5; D gene: TRBD1; V gene: TRBV9
CDR3 DNA: TGTGCCAGCAGTTCCCCAGGGGAGGGCTACACCTTC; CDR3 protein: CASSSPGEGYTF; J gene: TRBJ1-2; D gene: .; V gene: TRBV28